This T cell receptor (beta chain) originates from a study of regulatory T cells in long-lasting Graves disease. Time point here: persistent/refractory GD, antithyroid drugs over 5 years with positive TRAb. Preparation of the TCR library used RNA extracted from PBMCs. To make TCR beta libraries, researchers used iRepertoire HTBI primers and Arm-PCR of CDR3 regions. TCRdb re-analysed the multiplex PCR reads in MiXCR, keeping a single row per CDR3 protein. Of a few hundred thousand distinct CDR3 sequences in the sample, about 25% are singletons; the top ten hold approximately 25%. The CDR3 has 17 amino acids. The V end was cut by 4 bases, the J end by 1 base, with 17 bases between. Germline CDR1 reads LNHDA; CDR2 reads SQIVND (reference sequence).

The TCR sequence derives from a female donor with Graves disease. The chain recombines TRBV19 with TRBJ2-1; D unclear. The sample in question was peripheral blood mononuclear cells (PBMCs), obtained when the disease was refractory, from a patient treated with antithyroid drugs. As DNA, the CDR3 is TGTGCCAGTAGTACGAGCCGGACCTCCGCATCCTACAATGAGCAGTTCTTC. Protein: CASSTSRTSASYNEQFF.